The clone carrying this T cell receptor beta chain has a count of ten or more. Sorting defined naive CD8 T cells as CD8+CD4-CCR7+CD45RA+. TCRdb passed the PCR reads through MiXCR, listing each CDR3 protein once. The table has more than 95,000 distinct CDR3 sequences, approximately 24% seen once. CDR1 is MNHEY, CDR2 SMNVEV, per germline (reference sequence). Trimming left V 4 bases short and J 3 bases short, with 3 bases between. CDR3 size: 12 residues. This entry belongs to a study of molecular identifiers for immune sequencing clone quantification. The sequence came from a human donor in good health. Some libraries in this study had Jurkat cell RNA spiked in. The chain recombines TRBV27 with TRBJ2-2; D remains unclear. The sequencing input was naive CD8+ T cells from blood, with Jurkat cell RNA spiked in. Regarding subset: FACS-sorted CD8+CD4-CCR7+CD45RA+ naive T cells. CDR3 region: CASSWDTGELFF. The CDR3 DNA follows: TGTGCCAGCAGTTGGGACACCGGGGAGCTGTTTTTT.